These 21 T cell receptor beta chains came from one sample sequenced in a study of blood T cell repertoires in COVID-19. Method: immunoSEQ multiplex PCR; TCRdb's copy keeps in-frame clones and lacks some. The data contain some 22,000 clones, around 94% of them singletons. The sequencing input was peripheral blood. The source is a woman in her forties or fifties with active COVID-19.

This clone appeared a few times. The J gene is TRBJ1-2, the V gene TRBV4-1, with a possible D match to TRBD1 (6 bases). The V end lost 1 base, the J end lost 3 bases, and 9 bases lay between the germline ends. Germline CDR1 and CDR2: MGHRA and YSYEKL. This CDR3 spans 14 amino acids. The CDR3 here is CASSQAAGDYGYTF. CDR3 nucleotide sequence: TGCGCCAGCAGCCAAGCCGCAGGGGACTATGGCTACACCTTC.

The chain uses TRBV19 and TRBJ2-1, with D uncertain. V was clipped by 3 bases and J by 2 bases, with 2 bases between them. In germline, CDR1 is LNHDA, CDR2 SQIVND (reference sequence). The CDR3 is made up of 12 amino acids. DNA for the CDR3: TGTGCCAGTAGTATCACCTACAATGAGCAGTTCTTC. Protein: CASSITYNEQFF.

The chain is built from TRBV7-6 and TRBJ2-2; TRBD1 matches 9 bases. Germline V lookup: CDR1 SGHVS, CDR2 FNYEAQ. V shed 1 base and J 5 bases; nucleotides not matched to a gene: 5. CDR3 length: 16 amino acids. The CDR3 here is CASSLVGQGLTGELFF. The CDR3 bases are TGTGCCAGCAGCTTAGTGGGACAGGGTCTTACCGGGGAGCTGTTTTTT.

The V gene is TRBV9, the J gene TRBJ1-2; TRBD1 aligns across 8 bases. The CDR3 covers 13 residues. The ends lost 2 bases at V and 5 bases at J; junction bases unmatched: 2. Germline V gene lookup returns CDR1 SGDLS and CDR2 YYNGEE. The CDR3 nucleotides read TGTGCCAGCAGCGTCGGACAGGGATATGGCTACACCTTC. Translated, it gives CASSVGQGYGYTF.

This clone appeared a few times. The CDR3, as DNA: TGTGCCAGCAGTTTAGTTAATGGGCTCACCGGTGGTTCACCCCTCCACTTT. Its protein product is CASSLVNGLTGGSPLHF. The chain links TRBV27 to TRBJ1-6; no clear D gene. The CDR3 runs 17 residues. CDR1 MNHEY and CDR2 SMNVEV come from the germline V gene (reference sequence). The V end was cut by 2 bases, the J end by 9 bases, with 20 bases between.

The chain has TRBV24-1 and TRBJ1-6; TRBD1 matches 7 bases. CDR3 size: 12 residues. V dropped 11 bases and J dropped 6; count of bases not matched to a gene: 3. CDR1 and CDR2 (germline): KGHDR, SFDVKD. The CDR3 is CAIQGRNSPLHF. DNA of the CDR3: TGTGCCATACAGGGGCGTAATTCACCCCTCCACTTT.

The rearrangement links TRBV2 to TRBJ2-1; D perhaps matches TRBD2 (5 bases). Trimming pared 1 base from V and 6 bases from J, leaving 10 bases between. The CDR3 has 14 residues. Germline V CDR1 and CDR2: SNHLY, FYNNEI. Here the CDR3 reads CASSEVGSPNEQFF. DNA of the CDR3: TGTGCCAGCAGTGAAGTAGGGAGCCCCAATGAGCAGTTCTTC.

The gene calls are TRBV28 and TRBJ1-3; tentative D call: TRBD1 (6 bases). CDR1 MDHEN and CDR2 SYDVKM come from the germline V gene. The ends were cut back, 6 bases at V and 4 bases at J, with 13 bases in the middle. The CDR3 extends over 14 amino acids. CDR3 region: CASSRTGSGNTIYF. DNA for the CDR3: TGTGCCAGCAGCCGAACAGGGAGCGGAAACACCATATATTTT.

The chain uses TRBV28 and TRBJ2-5; possibly TRBD1 for D (6 bases). The V end was cut by 6 bases, the J end by 1 base, with 9 bases between. There are 13 residues in the CDR3. The germline V gene encodes CDR1 MDHEN and CDR2 SYDVKM. CDR3 sequence reads: CASSHRAQETQYF. CDR3 sequence (DNA): TGTGCCAGCAGCCACAGGGCCCAAGAGACCCAGTACTTC.

This chain connects TRBV5-4 to TRBJ2-1; D is unclear. The CDR3 runs 15 residues. V was shortened by 4 bases and J by 1 base, with 12 bases between the two germline ends. Per germline, CDR1 SGHNT and CDR2 YYREEE (reference sequence). CDR3 amino acids: CASSANSASYNEQFF. The DNA for the CDR3 is TGTGCCAGCAGCGCTAACTCCGCTTCCTACAATGAGCAGTTCTTC.

The rearrangement joins TRBV3-1 (or the pseudogene TRBV3-2) to TRBJ2-2, with 10 bases fitting TRBD2. Germline values: CDR1 LGHDT, CDR2 YNNKEL (reference sequence). V shed 6 bases and J 3 bases; nucleotides not matched to a gene: 4. The CDR3 consists of 15 residues. CDR3 bases: TGTGCCAGCAGGCCTAGCGGGGGAGACACCGGGGAGCTGTTTTTT. This gives the protein CASRPSGGDTGELFF.

This clone was observed once. The rearrangement links TRBV28 to TRBJ2-3, with 10 bases that match TRBD2. The germline V gene has CDR1 MDHEN and CDR2 SYDVKM. The CDR3 has 17 amino acids. Unmatched junction bases numbered 13, after V lost 5 bases and J lost 5 bases. The CDR3 sequence: CASSAASGGAGRDTQYF. In DNA form, the CDR3 reads TGTGCCAGCAGTGCCGCTAGCGGGGGTGCCGGGAGAGATACGCAGTATTTT.

This rearrangement joins TRBV6-6 to TRBJ2-3, with TRBD1 matching 7 bases. Trimming cost V 5 bases and J 0 bases; bases outside gene matches: 5. The germline V gene has CDR1 MNHNY and CDR2 SVGAGI (reference sequence). The CDR3 is made up of 15 amino acids. This chain's CDR3 is CASSKGQSSTDTQYF. The DNA of the CDR3 is TGTGCCAGCAGTAAGGGACAGTCTAGCACAGATACGCAGTATTTT.

The chain joins TRBV7-3 to TRBJ1-2, with 7 bases matching TRBD1. From germline, CDR1 is SGHTA and CDR2 FQGTGA. The CDR3 runs 14 residues. The J segment lost 1 base and the V segment lost 8 bases, leaving 7 bases of the junction unmatched. The CDR3 spells CASGPGTDNYGYTF. The CDR3 DNA sequence: TGTGCCAGCGGACCCGGGACAGATAACTATGGCTACACCTTC.

The gene calls are TRBV10-3 and TRBJ2-1; perhaps TRBD1 as D (6 bases). CDR3 size: 13 residues. In germline, CDR1 is ENHRY, CDR2 SYGVKD. Here the CDR3 DNA reads TGTGCAACAGGGTCAGCGGAGTACAATGAGCAGTTCTTC. Encoded protein: CATGSAEYNEQFF.

The V gene is TRBV7-9, the J gene TRBJ1-5, with TRBD1 as a possible D gene (5 bases). Trimming shortened V by 11 bases and J by 5 bases, and 7 bases separated the two germline ends. CDR1 is SEHNR, CDR2 FQNEAQ, per germline (reference sequence). The CDR3 runs to 10 residues. The CDR3 sequence is CASGDQPQHF. The CDR3 DNA reads as TGTGCCTCGGGGGATCAGCCCCAGCATTTT.

V usage is TRBV6-5 and J usage is TRBJ1-1; tentative D call: TRBD1 (6 bases). The CDR3 runs to 14 residues. The V and J ends lost 5 bases and 3 bases respectively, with 13 bases between them. Germline V CDR1 and CDR2: MNHEY, SVGAGI. The CDR3 DNA sequence: TGTGCCAGCAGTCTTACGGACAGAGACACTGAAGCTTTCTTT. It translates to CASSLTDRDTEAFF.

The rearrangement uses TRBV5-4 and TRBJ2-1; TRBD1 might be the D (5 bases). The CDR3 has 12 amino acids. The germline V and J ends were trimmed by 7 bases and 10 bases, with 15 bases remaining between them. The germline V gene encodes CDR1 SGHNT and CDR2 YYREEE (reference sequence). The CDR3 sequence: CASGPQGLEQFF. The CDR3 nucleotides read TGTGCCAGCGGACCGCAGGGTTTGGAGCAGTTCTTC.

This chain links TRBV18 with TRBJ2-7, with D perhaps TRBD1 (5 bases). This CDR3 is 16 amino acids long. V was shortened by 6 bases and J by 2 bases, with 20 bases between the two germline ends. Germline values: CDR1 KGHSH, CDR2 LQKENI. The CDR3 DNA reads as TGTGCCAGCTCCCTGGAATTACGACAGTTCACCTACGAGCAGTACTTC. It translates to CASSLELRQFTYEQYF. Together with reference TRBV18 and TRBJ2-7, the CDR3 gives the full variable domain: NAGVMQNPRHLVRRRGQEARLRCSPMKGHSHVYWYRQLPEEGLKFMVYLQKENIIDESGMPKERFSAEFPKEGPSILRIQQVVRGDSAAYFCASSLELRQFTYEQYFGPGTRLTVT.

The chain carries TRBV11-2 and TRBJ1-2, with 8 nucleotides matching TRBD1. After removal of 5 bases from V and 5 bases from J, the junction contained 10 bases not matched to a gene. The CDR3 spans 15 residues. CDR1 and CDR2 (germline): SGHAT, FQNNGV. CDR3 protein: CASSITTGGVYGYTF. The CDR3 nucleotides are TGTGCCAGCAGCATAACTACAGGGGGAGTTTATGGCTACACCTTC.

The chain couples TRBV3-1 (or the pseudogene TRBV3-2) to TRBJ2-5, with a possible D match to TRBD1 (6 bases). This CDR3 has 16 amino acids. The germline V gene encodes CDR1 LGHDT and CDR2 YNNKEL (reference sequence). Trimming removed 0 bases from V and 1 base from J, with 12 bases in between. The CDR3, as DNA: TGTGCCAGCAGCCAAGAAAGGGGGTCTCTCCAAGAGACCCAGTACTTC. Translating it yields CASSQERGSLQETQYF.